This is a list of T cell receptor beta chains from one sample in a study of cytomegalovirus exposure and HLA in healthy donors. Profiled with immunoSEQ multiplex PCR; TCRdb holds only in-frame clones, not every one. The data show approximately 120,000 clones, under 90% seen once. Material for sequencing was PBMCs. The receptor set was obtained from a woman aged 30 to 39 in good health and CMV-seronegative. Both conserved end residues are part of each CDR3. Each record gives: D gene, J gene, V gene, CDR3 protein, CDR3 DNA. D genes are given only for firm matches.

>.|TRBJ1-5|TRBV2
CASRTGVGDNQPQHF
TGTGCCAGCAGGACGGGGGTCGGGGACAATCAGCCCCAGCATTTT
>.|TRBJ2-7|TRBV29-1
CSVLSSGTEQYF
TGCAGCGTCCTATCGTCGGGTACCGAGCAGTACTTC
>.|TRBJ1-1|TRBV4-1
CASSQVLQGGPEAFF
TGCGCCAGCAGCCAAGTCTTACAGGGTGGCCCTGAAGCTTTCTTT
>.|TRBJ2-3|TRBV10-1
CASSEGRGTFTDTQYF
TGCGCCAGCAGTGAGGGAAGAGGAACCTTCACAGATACGCAGTATTTT
>.|TRBJ1-5|TRBV10-1
CASSEFRGPQPQHF
TGCGCCAGCAGTGAGTTCAGGGGCCCTCAGCCCCAGCATTTT
>.|TRBJ1-1|TRBV2
CASNVGGAPTEAFF
TGTGCCAGCAATGTCGGGGGGGCGCCCACTGAAGCTTTCTTT
>.|TRBJ2-7|TRBV4-3
CASSQVDSEYEQYF
TGCGCCAGCAGCCAAGTTGATAGCGAGTACGAGCAGTACTTC
>TRBD2|TRBJ2-3|TRBV5-1
CASSLAGTSATDTQYF
TGCGCCAGCAGCTTGGCCGGGACTAGCGCCACAGATACGCAGTATTTT
>.|TRBJ1-6|TRBV10-1
CASSEFGYRVLNSPLHF
TGCGCCAGCAGTGAGTTTGGGTACCGGGTGTTAAATTCACCCCTCCACTTT
>TRBD1|TRBJ1-1|TRBV7-3
CASSLGDRNTEAFF
TGTGCCAGCAGCTTAGGGGACAGAAACACTGAAGCTTTCTTT
>TRBD2|TRBJ2-3|TRBV9
CASSVMGEGTDTQYF
TGTGCCAGCAGCGTAATGGGGGAGGGGACAGATACGCAGTATTTT